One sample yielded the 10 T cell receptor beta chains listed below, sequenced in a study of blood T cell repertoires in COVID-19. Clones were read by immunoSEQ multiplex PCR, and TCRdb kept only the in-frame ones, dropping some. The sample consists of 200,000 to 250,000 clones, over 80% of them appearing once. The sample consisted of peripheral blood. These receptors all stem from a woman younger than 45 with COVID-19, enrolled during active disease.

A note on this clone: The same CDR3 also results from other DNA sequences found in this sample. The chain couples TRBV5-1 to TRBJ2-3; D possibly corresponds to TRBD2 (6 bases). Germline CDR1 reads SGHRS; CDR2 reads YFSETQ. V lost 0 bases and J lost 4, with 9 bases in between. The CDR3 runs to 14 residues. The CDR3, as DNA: TGCGCCAGCAGCTTGGTTGGGGGGTCAGATACGCAGTATTTT. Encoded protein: CASSLVGGSDTQYF.

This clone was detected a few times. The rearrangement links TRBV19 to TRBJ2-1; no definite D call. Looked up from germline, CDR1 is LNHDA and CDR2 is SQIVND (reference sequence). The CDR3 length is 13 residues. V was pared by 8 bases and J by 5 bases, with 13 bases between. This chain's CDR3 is CASPRHLHNEQFF. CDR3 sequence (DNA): TGTGCCAGTCCACGCCACCTACACAATGAGCAGTTCTTC.

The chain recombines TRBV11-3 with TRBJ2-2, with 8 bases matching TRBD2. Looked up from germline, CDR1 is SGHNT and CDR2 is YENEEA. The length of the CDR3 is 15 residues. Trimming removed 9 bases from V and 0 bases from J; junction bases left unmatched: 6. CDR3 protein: CASTPGLANTGELFF. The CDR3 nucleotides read TGTGCCAGTACCCCGGGACTAGCGAACACCGGGGAGCTGTTTTTT.

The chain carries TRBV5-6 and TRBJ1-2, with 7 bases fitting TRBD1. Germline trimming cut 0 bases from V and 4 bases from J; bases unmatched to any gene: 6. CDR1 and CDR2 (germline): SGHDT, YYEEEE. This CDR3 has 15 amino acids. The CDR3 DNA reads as TGTGCCAGCAGCTTGGATCAGGGGGTAGTCTATGGCTACACCTTC. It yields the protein CASSLDQGVVYGYTF.

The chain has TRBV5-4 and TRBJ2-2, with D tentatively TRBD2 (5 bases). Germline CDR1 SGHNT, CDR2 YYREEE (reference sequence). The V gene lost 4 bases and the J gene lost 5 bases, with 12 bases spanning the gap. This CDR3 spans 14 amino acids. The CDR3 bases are TGTGCCAGCAGCGTAGACCCGGGGACCGGGGAGCTGTTTTTT. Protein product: CASSVDPGTGELFF.

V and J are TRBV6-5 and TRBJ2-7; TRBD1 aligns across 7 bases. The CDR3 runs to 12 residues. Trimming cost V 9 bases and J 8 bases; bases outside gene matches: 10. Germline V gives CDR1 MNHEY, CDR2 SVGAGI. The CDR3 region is CASGDRDGKQYF. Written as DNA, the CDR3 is TGTGCCAGTGGAGACAGGGATGGCAAGCAGTACTTC.

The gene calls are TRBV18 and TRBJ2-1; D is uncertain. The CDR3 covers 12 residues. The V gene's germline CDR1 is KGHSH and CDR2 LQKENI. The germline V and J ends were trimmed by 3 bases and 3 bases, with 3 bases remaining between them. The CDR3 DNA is TGTGCCAGCTCACCTAACTACAATGAGCAGTTCTTC. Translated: CASSPNYNEQFF.

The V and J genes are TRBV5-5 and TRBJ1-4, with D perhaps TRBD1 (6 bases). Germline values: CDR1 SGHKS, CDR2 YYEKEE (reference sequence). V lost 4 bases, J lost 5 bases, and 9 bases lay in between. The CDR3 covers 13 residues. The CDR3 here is CASSRGANEKLFF. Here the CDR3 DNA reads TGTGCCAGCAGCCGGGGGGCGAATGAAAAACTGTTTTTT.

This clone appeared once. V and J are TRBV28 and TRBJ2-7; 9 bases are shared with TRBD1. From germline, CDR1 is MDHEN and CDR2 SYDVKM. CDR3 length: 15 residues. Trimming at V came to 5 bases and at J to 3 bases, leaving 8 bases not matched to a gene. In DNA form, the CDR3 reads TGTGCCAGCAGTCCTGCTGGGGACAGGGACTACGAGCAGTACTTC. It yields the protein CASSPAGDRDYEQYF. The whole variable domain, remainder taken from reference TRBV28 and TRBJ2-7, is DVKVTQSSRYLVKRTGEKVFLECVQDMDHENMFWYRQDPGLGLRLIYFSYDVKMKEKGDIPEGYSVSREKKERFSLILESASTNQTSMYLCASSPAGDRDYEQYFGPGTRLTVT.

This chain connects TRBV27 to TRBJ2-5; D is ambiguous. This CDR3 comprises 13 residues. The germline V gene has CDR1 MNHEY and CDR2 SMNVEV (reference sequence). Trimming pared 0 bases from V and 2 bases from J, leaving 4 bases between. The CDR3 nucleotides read TGTGCCAGCAGTTTATCGAGGCAAGAGACCCAGTACTTC. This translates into CASSLSRQETQYF.